Each of the 12 T cell receptor beta chains below was sequenced from the same sample in a study of blood T cells in healthy people across ages. With a J-beta primer mix and a sample-barcoded 5' primer, a second PCR ran roughly 6 to 11 cycles. TCRdb ran MiXCR on the 5' RACE reads and lists one entry per CDR3 protein. Of around 1.7 million distinct CDR3 sequences listed, 25% to 30% are singletons. The sequenced sample consisted of blood. Receptors were obtained from a woman aged 25 to 39 in good health.

The chain links TRBV12-3 or TRBV12-4 to TRBJ2-1, with TRBD2 identical over 10 bases. The junction had 2 bases not matched to a gene; V was cut back by 2 bases and J by 4 bases. The CDR3 has 15 residues. The CDR3 region has the DNA TGTGCCAGCAGTTTATCTAGCGGGAGATACAATGAGCAGTTCTTC. It translates to CASSLSSGRYNEQFF.

The chain has TRBV6-6 and TRBJ2-4, with D possibly being TRBD2 (6 bases). The CDR3 spans 14 residues. V was shortened by 4 bases and J by 13 bases, with 20 bases between the two germline ends. Germline CDR1 and CDR2: MNHNY and SVGAGI (reference sequence). CDR3 sequence: CASSSLARGLEQYF. The CDR3 DNA is TGTGCCAGCAGTTCGCTAGCGCGGGGATTAGAGCAGTACTTC.

This clonotype appeared a few times. CDR3 amino acids: CASSSSRQGRSSYEQYF. The CDR3 DNA reads as TGCGCCAGCAGCTCAAGCCGACAGGGTAGGTCCTCCTACGAGCAGTACTTC. The rearrangement links TRBV5-1 to TRBJ2-7; TRBD1 aligns across 7 bases. Germline-derived CDR1 and CDR2 are SGHRS and YFSETQ. V gave up 3 bases and J gave up 0 bases; unmatched junction bases: 12. The length of the CDR3 is 17 residues. Full variable domain (rest looked up from reference TRBV5-1 and TRBJ2-7): KAGVTQTPRYLIKTRGQQVTLSCSPISGHRSVSWYQQTPGQGLQFLFEYFSETQRNKGNFPGRFSGRQFSNSRSEMNVSTLELGDSALYLCASSSSRQGRSSYEQYFGPGTRLTVT.

This clonotype was picked up many times. This chain connects TRBV6-5 to TRBJ2-7; D unresolved. Germline assignment: CDR1 MNHEY and CDR2 SVGAGI. CDR3 length: 14 residues. The V gene lost 4 bases and the J gene lost 3 bases, with 13 bases spanning the gap. DNA of the CDR3: TGTGCCAGCAGTTCACCTAGAAATTACTACGAGCAGTACTTC. Translation gives CASSSPRNYYEQYF.

The table lists this clonotype with a few counts. The chain combines TRBV10-3 with TRBJ2-1; 9 bases match TRBD1. The germline V gene has CDR1 ENHRY and CDR2 SYGVKD. After removal of 6 bases from V and 7 bases from J, the junction contained 7 bases not matched to a gene. There are 14 residues in the CDR3. Written as DNA, the CDR3 is TGTGCCATCAGGGGACAGGGAAGTGGGAATGAGCAGTTCTTC. Protein sequence: CAIRGQGSGNEQFF.

There are many counts of this clonotype. The J gene is TRBJ2-7, the V gene TRBV2; 9 bases align to TRBD1. Germline V gene lookup returns CDR1 SNHLY and CDR2 FYNNEI. This CDR3 is built from 12 residues. J lost 2 bases, V lost 8 bases, and 1 base had no gene match. CDR3 bases: TGTGCCAGCGGGACAGGGACCTACGAGCAGTACTTC. This codes for CASGTGTYEQYF.

The table lists this clonotype with many counts. The V and J genes are TRBV3-1 and TRBJ2-7, with TRBD1 matching over 8 bases. CDR3 length: 14 amino acids. Unmatched junction bases numbered 4, after V lost 4 bases and J lost 2 bases. Per germline, CDR1 LGHDT and CDR2 YNNKEL (reference sequence). CDR3 nucleotides: TGTGCCAGCAGCCGGCAGACAGGGGCCTACGAGCAGTACTTC. It translates to CASSRQTGAYEQYF.

This chain links TRBV27 with TRBJ2-4, with TRBD2 matching 7 bases. The CDR3 sequence is 14 residues long. With V trimmed by 6 bases and J by 7 bases, 9 bases remained unmatched. Germline V gene sequence: CDR1 MNHEY, CDR2 SMNVEV (reference sequence). The CDR3 DNA reads TGTGCCAGCAGCTCCCACCTGGGAGGGAACATTCAGTACTTC. Amino acid sequence: CASSSHLGGNIQYF.

For this clonotype: Germline and junction disagree at one end, which may indicate a read error. This rearrangement joins TRBV14 to TRBJ2-1, with 7 bases aligning to TRBD2. The CDR3 is 19 residues long. Germline CDR1 SGHDN, CDR2 FVKESK. The CDR3 loop is CACSQDIPGTPRGGNEQFF. In DNA, the CDR3 is TGTGCCTGCAGCCAAGATATCCCCGGGACGCCAAGGGGAGGGAATGAGCAGTTCTTC. Full variable domain (remainder filled in from reference TRBV14 and TRBJ2-1): EAGVTQFPSHSVIEKGQTVTLRCDPISGHDNLYWYRRVMGKEIKFLLHFVKESKQDESGMPNNRFLAERTGGTYSTLKVQPAELEDSGVYFCACSQDIPGTPRGGNEQFFGPGTRLTVL.

The rearrangement uses TRBV5-1 and TRBJ2-1, with 8 nucleotides matching TRBD2. The CDR3 has 16 residues. The ends lost 3 bases at V and 6 bases at J; junction bases unmatched: 11. The germline CDR1 and CDR2 sequences are SGHRS and YFSETQ. CDR3 sequence: CASSSMRGAKGNEQFF. The CDR3 DNA reads TGCGCCAGCAGCTCAATGCGGGGGGCTAAGGGCAATGAGCAGTTCTTC.

This clonotype was counted only a few times. V and J are TRBV5-1 and TRBJ1-2; D is unresolved. Per the germline V gene, CDR1 is SGHRS and CDR2 is YFSETQ. The CDR3 is made up of 15 amino acids. The V end was cut by 4 bases, the J end by 0 bases, with 13 bases between. Written as DNA, the CDR3 is TGCGCCAGCAGCCCGGGTGATCATCCTAACTATGGCTACACCTTC. It translates to CASSPGDHPNYGYTF.

Worth noting for this clonotype: With a much larger clone just one base away, this may be a read error. The rearrangement uses TRBV9 and TRBJ2-5; D may be TRBD2 (7 bases). The J call may be incorrect, as the DNA end agrees better with TRBJ2-7. The CDR3 runs 15 residues. The germline CDR1 and CDR2 sequences are SGDLS and YYNGEE. CDR3 DNA: TGTGCCAGCAGCGTACCGGGGGGCCACACCAACGAGCAGTACTTC. The encoded protein is CASSVPGGHTNEQYF.